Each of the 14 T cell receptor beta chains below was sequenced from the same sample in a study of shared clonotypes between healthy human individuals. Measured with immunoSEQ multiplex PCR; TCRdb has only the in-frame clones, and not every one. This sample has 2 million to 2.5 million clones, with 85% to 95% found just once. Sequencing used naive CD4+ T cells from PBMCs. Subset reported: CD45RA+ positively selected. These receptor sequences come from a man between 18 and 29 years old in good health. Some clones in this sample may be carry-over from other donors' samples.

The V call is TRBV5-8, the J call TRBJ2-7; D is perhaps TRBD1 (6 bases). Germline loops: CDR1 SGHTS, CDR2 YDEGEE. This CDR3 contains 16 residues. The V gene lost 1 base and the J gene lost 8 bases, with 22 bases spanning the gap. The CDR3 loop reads CASSLWGGQRGSKQYF. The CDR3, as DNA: TGTGCCAGCAGCTTGTGGGGCGGTCAGAGGGGGTCCAAGCAGTACTTC. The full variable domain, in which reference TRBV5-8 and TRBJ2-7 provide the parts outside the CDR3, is EAGVTQSPTHLIKTRGQQATLRCSPISGHTSVYWYQQALGLGLQFLLWYDEGEERNRGNFPPRFSGRQFPNYSSELNVNALELEDSALYLCASSLWGGQRGSKQYFGPGTRLTVT.

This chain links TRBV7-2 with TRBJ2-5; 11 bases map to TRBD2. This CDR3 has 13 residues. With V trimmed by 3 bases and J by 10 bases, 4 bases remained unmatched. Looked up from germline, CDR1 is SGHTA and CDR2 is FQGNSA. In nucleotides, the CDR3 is TGTGCCAGCAGCTTCAGACTAGCGGGACTCCAGTACTTC. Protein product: CASSFRLAGLQYF.

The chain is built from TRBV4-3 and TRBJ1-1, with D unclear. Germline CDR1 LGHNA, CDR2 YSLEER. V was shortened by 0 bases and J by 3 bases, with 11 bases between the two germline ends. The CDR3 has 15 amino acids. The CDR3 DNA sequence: TGCGCCAGCAGCCAAGAATTAGGACGGGACACTGAAGCTTTCTTT. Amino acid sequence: CASSQELGRDTEAFF.

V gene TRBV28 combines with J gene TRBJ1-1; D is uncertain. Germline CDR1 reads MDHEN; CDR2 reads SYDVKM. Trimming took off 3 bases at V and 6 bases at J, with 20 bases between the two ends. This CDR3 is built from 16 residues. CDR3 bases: TGTGCCAGCAGTTTTGTCACTGGAGCGGGGAGAGCTGAAGCTTTCTTT. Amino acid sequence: CASSFVTGAGRAEAFF.

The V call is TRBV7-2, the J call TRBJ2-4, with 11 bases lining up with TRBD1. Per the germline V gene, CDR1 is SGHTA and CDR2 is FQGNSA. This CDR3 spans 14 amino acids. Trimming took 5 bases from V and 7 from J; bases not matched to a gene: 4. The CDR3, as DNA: TGTGCCAGCAGCGGGACAGGGGGAGCGAACATTCAGTACTTC. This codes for CASSGTGGANIQYF.

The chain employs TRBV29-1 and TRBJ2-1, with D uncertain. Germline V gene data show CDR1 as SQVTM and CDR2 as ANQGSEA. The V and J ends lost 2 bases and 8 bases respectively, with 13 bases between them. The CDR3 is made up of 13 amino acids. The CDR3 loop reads CSVETVLTHEQFF. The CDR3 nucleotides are TGCAGCGTTGAAACGGTCCTTACACATGAGCAGTTCTTC.

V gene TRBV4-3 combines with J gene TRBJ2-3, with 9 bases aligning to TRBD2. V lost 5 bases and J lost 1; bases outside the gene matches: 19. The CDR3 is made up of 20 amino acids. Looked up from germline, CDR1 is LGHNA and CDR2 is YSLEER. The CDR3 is CASSSRTPGLAMVRTDTQYF. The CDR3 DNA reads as TGCGCCAGCAGCTCTCGGACACCGGGACTAGCTATGGTTCGCACAGATACGCAGTATTTT.

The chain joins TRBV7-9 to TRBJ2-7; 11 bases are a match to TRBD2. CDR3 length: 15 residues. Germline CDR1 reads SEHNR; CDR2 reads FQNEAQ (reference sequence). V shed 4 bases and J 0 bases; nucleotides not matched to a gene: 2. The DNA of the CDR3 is TGTGCCAGCAGCTCCGGACTAGCGGGCTCCTACGAGCAGTACTTC. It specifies CASSSGLAGSYEQYF.

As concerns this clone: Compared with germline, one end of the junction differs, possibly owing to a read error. This CDR3 is CASSQKGDSYFQAQHF. CDR3 bases: TGTGCCAGCAGCCAGAAGGGGGACAGTTATTTTCAGGCCCAGCATTTT. The rearrangement links TRBV5-5 to TRBJ1-5; 7 nucleotides align to TRBD1. CDR1 is SGHKS and CDR2 is YYEKEE in the germline V gene (reference sequence). This CDR3 is built from 16 residues.

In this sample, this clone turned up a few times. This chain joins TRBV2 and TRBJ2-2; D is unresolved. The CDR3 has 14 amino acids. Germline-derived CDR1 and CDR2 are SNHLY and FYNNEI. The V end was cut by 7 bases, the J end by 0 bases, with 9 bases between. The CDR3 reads CASTRRTNTGELFF. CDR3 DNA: TGTGCCAGCACCCGACGGACGAACACCGGGGAGCTGTTTTTT.

Here the CDR3 DNA reads TGTGCCAGCACCCCGGGGACAGCGAATAATGAAAAACTGTTTTTT. This codes for CASTPGTANNEKLFF. V gene TRBV19 combines with J gene TRBJ1-4; 7 positions agree with TRBD1. CDR3 length equals 15 residues. The germline V gene has CDR1 LNHDA and CDR2 SQIVND (reference sequence). V dropped 9 bases and J dropped 4; count of bases not matched to a gene: 11.

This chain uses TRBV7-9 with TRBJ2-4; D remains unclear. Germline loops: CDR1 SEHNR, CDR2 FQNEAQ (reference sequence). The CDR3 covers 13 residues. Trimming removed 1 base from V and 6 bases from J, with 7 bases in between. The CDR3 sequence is CASSLGDPNIQYF. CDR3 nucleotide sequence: TGTGCCAGCAGCTTAGGCGACCCAAACATTCAGTACTTC. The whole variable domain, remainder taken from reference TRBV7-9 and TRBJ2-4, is DTGVSQNPRHKITKRGQNVTFRCDPISEHNRLYWYRQTLGQGPEFLTYFQNEAQLEKSRLLSDRFSAERPKGSFSTLEIQRTEQGDSAMYLCASSLGDPNIQYFGAGTRLSVL.

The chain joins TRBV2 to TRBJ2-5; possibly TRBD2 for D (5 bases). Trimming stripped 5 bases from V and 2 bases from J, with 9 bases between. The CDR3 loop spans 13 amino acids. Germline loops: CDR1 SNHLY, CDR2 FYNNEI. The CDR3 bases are TGTGCCAGCAGTCGGGGAGAGCAAGAGACCCAGTACTTC. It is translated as CASSRGEQETQYF.

Written as DNA, the CDR3 is TGTGCCAGCAGGAGGACAGTTTTTGGTGAAAAACTGTTTTTT. Translating gives CASRRTVFGEKLFF. The chain links TRBV6-5 to TRBJ1-4; perhaps TRBD1 as D (6 bases). The germline gives CDR1 MNHEY, CDR2 SVGAGI. The CDR3 extends over 14 amino acids. Trimming took 6 bases from V and 7 from J, leaving 15 bases between them.